Sequencing of this TCR beta chain was carried out in a study of blood T cell repertoires in COVID-19. CDR1 is ENHRY and CDR2 is SYGVKD in the germline V gene. The CDR3 runs 13 residues. V gave up 4 bases and J gave up 6 bases; unmatched junction bases: 5. Recruits, aged roughly 18 to 90 years, lived in roughly 22 US areas. Profiling relied on immunoSEQ multiplex PCR, and the TCRdb table lists in-frame clones only, not all of them. The sample yields about 300,000 clones, approximately 83% seen once. The TCR sequence derives from a man aged 25-45 years who had recovered from COVID-19. The specimen sequenced was PBMCs or T cells enriched from blood (not recorded which). The rearrangement uses TRBV10-3 and TRBJ1-2, with 7 bases identical to TRBD1. The CDR3 loop reads CAISGTGEDGYTF. DNA of the CDR3: TGTGCCATCAGTGGAACAGGGGAGGATGGCTACACCTTC.